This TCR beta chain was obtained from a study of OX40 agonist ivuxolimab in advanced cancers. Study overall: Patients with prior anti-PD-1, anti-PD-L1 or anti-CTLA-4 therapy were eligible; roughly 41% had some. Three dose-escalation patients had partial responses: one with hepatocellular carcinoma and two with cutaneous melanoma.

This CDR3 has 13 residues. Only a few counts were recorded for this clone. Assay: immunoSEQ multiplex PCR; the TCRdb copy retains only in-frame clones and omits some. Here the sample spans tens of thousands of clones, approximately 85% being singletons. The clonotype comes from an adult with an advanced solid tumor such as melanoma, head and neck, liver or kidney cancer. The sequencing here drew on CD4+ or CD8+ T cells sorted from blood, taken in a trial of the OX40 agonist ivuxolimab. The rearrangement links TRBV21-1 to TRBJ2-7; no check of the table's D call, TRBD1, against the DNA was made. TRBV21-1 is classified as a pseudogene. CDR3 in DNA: TGTGCCTCCCACAGGGGGCCGTCCTACGAGCAGTACTTC. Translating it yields CASHRGPSYEQYF.